A selection of T cell receptor beta chains follows, all from one sample in a study of T cell responses to AZD1222 COVID-19 vaccine. Libraries were prepared by immunoSEQ multiplex PCR; TCRdb keeps only in-frame clonotypes and omits some of them. The sample contains roughly 200,000 clones, under 95% of which appear only once. The sequences come from peripheral blood, collected on day 0 of MenACWY control vaccination. These receptors were taken from an adult in good health. Both conserved end residues are part of each CDR3.

j_gene | v_gene | CDR3aa
TRBJ1-1 | TRBV5-6 | CASSLGQGGTEAFF
TRBJ1-1 | TRBV12-3/TRBV12-4 | CATGGEGTTEAFF
TRBJ2-5 | TRBV7-2 | CASSPSAGETQYF
TRBJ1-1 | TRBV6-5 | CASTGQGAEAFF
TRBJ1-4 | TRBV24-1 | CATSDIGLEKLFF
TRBJ1-6 | TRBV7-9 | CASSLDRGPNSPLHF
TRBJ1-1 | TRBV23-1 | CASSQSPPGEGGTEAFF
TRBJ2-1 | TRBV5-4 | CASSGRHLNEQFF
TRBJ2-1 | TRBV15 | CATSFRDLGGEVNEQFF
TRBJ2-7 | TRBV13 | CASSSRDSNYEQYF
TRBJ1-1 | TRBV5-1 | CASSFGDRTTLNTEAFF
TRBJ1-1 | TRBV11-2 | CASSWVGWTEAFF
TRBJ1-4 | TRBV28 | CASSLRIEKLFF
TRBJ1-2 | TRBV19 | CASSTGTFSNYGYTF
TRBJ2-5 | TRBV6-6 | CASSYGGTGEETQYF
TRBJ1-1 | TRBV6-5 | CASSYDRGSEAFF
TRBJ1-1 | TRBV6-6 | CASSYSRQGASEAFF
TRBJ2-2 | TRBV10-2 | CASLTSGGLNTGELFF
TRBJ1-1 | TRBV12-3/TRBV12-4 | CASRNGMNTEAFF
TRBJ1-4 | TRBV28 | CASIHNGKLFF
TRBJ2-3 | TRBV5-1 | CASSLVLAGGRDTQYF
TRBJ1-6 | TRBV4-1 | CASSQDKGANHSPLHF
TRBJ1-1 | TRBV6-1 | CASSEVESGTEAFF
TRBJ1-1 | TRBV5-4 | CASSSSREWNTEAFF
TRBJ1-2 | TRBV2 | CASSEQGTGGYTF
TRBJ2-2 | TRBV5-1 | CASSPGDRDTGELFF
TRBJ1-2 | TRBV7-9 | CASSLAGLLYGYTF
TRBJ1-6 | TRBV6-2/TRBV6-3 | CASSLRQNSPLHF
TRBJ1-6 | TRBV5-4 | CASSLFNRGLENSPLHF
TRBJ1-1 | TRBV10-2 | CASSESYTEAFF
TRBJ1-1 | TRBV25-1 | CASTKGRNTEAFF
TRBJ1-5 | TRBV27 | CASSLRDRNQPQHF
TRBJ2-3 | TRBV12-3/TRBV12-4 | CASRPAGSDTQYF
TRBJ2-1 | TRBV7-2 | CASSASQGAVNEQFF
TRBJ1-1 | TRBV3-1/TRBV3-2 | CASSQYQGARAFF
TRBJ2-1 | TRBV5-1 | CASSWGQGVGEQFF
TRBJ2-2 | TRBV6-5 | CATNIEGGTGELFF
TRBJ1-1 | TRBV10-2 | CASSEEGARTEAFF
TRBJ1-5 | TRBV27 | CASSLKGGFSNQPQHF
TRBJ2-3 | TRBV19 | CASSIGTSTDTQYF
TRBJ1-1 | TRBV28 | CASSLGVTEAFF
TRBJ1-2 | TRBV5-1 | CASRHSGGYGYTF
TRBJ2-7 | TRBV29-1 | CSVVRSYEQYF
TRBJ1-1 | TRBV2 | CASSPDTLEAFF
TRBJ2-3 | TRBV2 | CASSAHPTGSGTDTQYF
TRBJ1-1 | TRBV6-6 | CASSLTVGGTEAFF
TRBJ2-1 | TRBV19 | CASSLPGTGVNEQFF
TRBJ2-5 | TRBV12-3/TRBV12-4 | CASSYRGETQYF
TRBJ2-7 | TRBV10-3 | CAISEDRGSYEQYF
TRBJ1-4 | TRBV4-2 | CASSQEATGGRELFF
TRBJ1-1 | TRBV23-1 | CASSQPRDSEAFF
TRBJ1-2 | TRBV19 | CASSSQAYGYTF
TRBJ1-1 | TRBV7-9 | CASGGRTSGTEAFF